The clone carrying this T cell receptor (beta chain) turned up a few times. V dropped 1 base and J dropped 8 bases, with 21 bases sitting between them. The CDR3 is 17 amino acids. Germline V CDR1 and CDR2: SNHLY, FYNNEI. TCRdb re-called the 5' RACE reads with MiXCR, one entry per CDR3 protein. The sample lists approximately 210,000 distinct CDR3 sequences, about 15% occurring once. This entry is derived from a study of identical twins. These data also formed part of another study, on T cells expressing NK-cell markers. That paper adds: With an anti-gamma-delta TCR antibody, sorting in several experiments was kept to alpha-beta TCR T cells.

The source is a woman aged 18-29 years in good health. This chain connects TRBV2 to TRBJ2-1, with D maybe TRBD2 (6 bases). Sequencing was done on a sample of CD8+ T cells sorted from blood. DNA of the CDR3: TGTGCCAGCAGTGAAGGTATGGGCGCGGAGGGAACAGATGAGCAGTTCTTC. Translated, it gives CASSEGMGAEGTDEQFF.